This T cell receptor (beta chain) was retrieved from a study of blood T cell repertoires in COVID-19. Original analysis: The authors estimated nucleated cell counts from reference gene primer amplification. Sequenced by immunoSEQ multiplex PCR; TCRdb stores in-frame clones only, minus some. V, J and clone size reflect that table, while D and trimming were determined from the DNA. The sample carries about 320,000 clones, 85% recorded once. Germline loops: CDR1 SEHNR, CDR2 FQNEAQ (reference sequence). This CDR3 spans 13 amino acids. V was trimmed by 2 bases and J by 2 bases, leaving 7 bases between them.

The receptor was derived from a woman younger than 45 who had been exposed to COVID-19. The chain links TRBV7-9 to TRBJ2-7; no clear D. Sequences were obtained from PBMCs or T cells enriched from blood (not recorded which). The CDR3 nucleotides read TGTGCCAGCAGCTTAACTGTTCCCTACGAGCAGTACTTC. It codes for CASSLTVPYEQYF. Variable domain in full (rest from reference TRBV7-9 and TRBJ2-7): DTGVSQNPRHKITKRGQNVTFRCDPISEHNRLYWYRQTLGQGPEFLTYFQNEAQLEKSRLLSDRFSAERPKGSFSTLEIQRTEQGDSAMYLCASSLTVPYEQYFGPGTRLTVT.